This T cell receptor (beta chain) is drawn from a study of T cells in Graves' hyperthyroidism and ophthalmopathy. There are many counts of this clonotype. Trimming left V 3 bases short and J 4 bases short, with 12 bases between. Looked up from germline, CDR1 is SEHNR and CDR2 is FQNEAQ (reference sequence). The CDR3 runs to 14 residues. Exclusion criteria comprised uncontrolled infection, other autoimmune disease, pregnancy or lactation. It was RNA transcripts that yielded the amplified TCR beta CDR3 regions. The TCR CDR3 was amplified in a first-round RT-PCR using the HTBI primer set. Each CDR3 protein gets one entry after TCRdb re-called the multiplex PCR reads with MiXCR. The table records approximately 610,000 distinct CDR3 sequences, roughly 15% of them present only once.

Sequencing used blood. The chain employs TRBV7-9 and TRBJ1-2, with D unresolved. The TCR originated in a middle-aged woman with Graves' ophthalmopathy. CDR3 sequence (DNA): TGTGCCAGCAGCTTGCGGGAAGGGAGCTATGGCTACACCTTC. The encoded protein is CASSLREGSYGYTF.